The rows below give T cell receptor beta chains drawn from one sample of a study of shared clonotypes between healthy human individuals. The protocol was immunoSEQ multiplex PCR, while the TCRdb copy is restricted to in-frame clones and leaves out a portion. The sample yields just over 2,000,000 clones, roughly 94% seen once. Sequenced input: naive CD8+ T cells sorted from blood. These receptors were obtained from a man aged 18 to 30 in good health. The CDR3 runs from the conserved cysteine through the conserved F or W. D genes are given only for firm matches. Size is stated for part of the rows, as once, few or many counts, or as a class when the clone is expanded.

>TRBJ2-3|TRBV11-2|.|.
CASRPTRDTSPSTDTQYF
TGTGCCAGCAGACCTACTAGAGATACATCCCCTAGCACAGATACGCAGTATTTT
>TRBJ2-7|TRBV19|TRBD1|.
CASSREGQGAYEQYF
TGTGCCAGTAGTAGAGAGGGACAGGGGGCTTACGAGCAGTACTTC
>TRBJ2-5|TRBV5-8|.|.
CASSLTRLAQETQYF
TGTGCCAGCAGCTTGACGAGGCTAGCTCAAGAGACCCAGTACTTC
>TRBJ1-1|TRBV4-3|TRBD1|.
CASSQDAGQGNTEAFF
TGCGCCAGCAGCCAAGATGCGGGACAGGGGAACACTGAAGCTTTCTTT
>TRBJ1-1|TRBV28|.|.
CASSRAENTEAFF
TGTGCCAGCAGCAGGGCAGAAAACACTGAAGCTTTCTTT
>TRBJ2-5|TRBV28|.|once
CASRPPGTIETQYF
TGTGCCAGCAGACCCCCCGGGACAATAGAGACCCAGTACTTC
>TRBJ1-2|TRBV2|TRBD1|.
CASIRTGTGGQFNYGYTF
TGTGCCAGCATCCGAACCGGGACAGGGGGGCAATTTAACTATGGCTACACCTTC
>TRBJ2-3|TRBV13|TRBD2|.
CASSLGASGSPDTQYF
TGTGCCAGCAGCTTAGGGGCCAGCGGGAGCCCAGATACGCAGTATTTT
>TRBJ2-7|TRBV27|TRBD1|.
CASSTTGTGLLEQYF
TGTGCCAGCAGTACCACCGGGACAGGGCTATTAGAGCAGTACTTC
>TRBJ2-3|TRBV5-6|.|.
CASSSRGTDTQYF
TGTGCCAGCAGCTCAAGGGGCACAGATACGCAGTATTTT
>TRBJ2-7|TRBV7-9|TRBD1|.
CASSSGQAPHEQYF
TGTGCCAGCAGCTCCGGACAGGCGCCCCACGAGCAGTACTTC
>TRBJ2-7|TRBV7-9|.|.
CASSLAWEHYEQYF
TGTGCCAGCAGCTTAGCTTGGGAACACTACGAGCAGTACTTC
>TRBJ2-7|TRBV30|.|.
CAWSAGTVTYEQYF
TGTGCCTGGAGTGCCGGGACCGTCACCTACGAGCAGTACTTC
>TRBJ2-1|TRBV4-1|TRBD2|.
CASSHRTSGGFGNEQFF
TGCGCCAGCAGCCACCGAACTAGCGGGGGGTTCGGGAATGAGCAGTTCTTC
>TRBJ2-7|TRBV5-1|.|.
CASSPTRDEQYF
TGCGCCAGCAGCCCGACTAGGGACGAGCAGTACTTC
>TRBJ2-2|TRBV29-1|.|.
CSVEEVTGELFF
TGCAGCGTTGAGGAAGTTACCGGGGAGCTGTTTTTT
>TRBJ2-5|TRBV10-3|TRBD2|.
CAISESRELAENQETQYF
TGTGCCATCAGTGAGTCGAGGGAACTAGCGGAAAACCAAGAGACCCAGTACTTC
>TRBJ1-2|TRBV5-6|.|.
CASSPGQTIPSGYTF
TGTGCCAGCAGCCCAGGACAGACGATCCCTAGTGGCTACACCTTC
>TRBJ2-3|TRBV20-1|.|.
CSAGLDTQYF
TGCAGTGCTGGATTAGATACGCAGTATTTT
>TRBJ1-5|TRBV6-1|.|.
CASSESLSNQPQHF
TGTGCCAGCAGTGAGTCCCTTAGCAATCAGCCCCAGCATTTT
>TRBJ2-7|TRBV16|TRBD2|.
CASSGLAGYEQYF
TGTGCCAGCAGCGGCCTAGCGGGCTACGAGCAGTACTTC
>TRBJ2-7|TRBV11-2|TRBD1|.
CASSFKPGQGGRQYF
TGTGCCAGCAGCTTTAAACCGGGACAGGGTGGGAGGCAGTACTTC
>TRBJ2-7|TRBV7-9|.|once
CASTHTRDPYEQYF
TGTGCCAGCACCCATACCCGGGACCCCTACGAGCAGTACTTC
>TRBJ2-7|TRBV6-1|.|.
CASSVMTASSYEQYF
TGTGCCAGCAGTGTTATGACAGCCTCCTCCTACGAGCAGTACTTC
>TRBJ2-7|TRBV4-1|.|.
CASSPTDSHYEQYF
TGCGCCAGCAGCCCTACCGACAGTCACTACGAGCAGTACTTC
>TRBJ2-1|TRBV2|.|.
CASRALYNEQFF
TGTGCCAGCAGGGCTCTATACAATGAGCAGTTCTTC
>TRBJ2-7|TRBV28|TRBD2|once
CASSLGGGTYEQYF
TGTGCCAGCAGTTTAGGGGGGGGAACCTACGAGCAGTACTTC
>TRBJ1-1|TRBV6-5|.|.
CASSPTGNTEAFF
TGTGCCAGCAGTCCGACAGGGAACACTGAAGCTTTCTTT
>TRBJ2-3|TRBV28|TRBD2|.
CASSFLAGEGTDTQYF
TGTGCCAGCAGTTTCCTAGCGGGGGAGGGCACAGATACGCAGTATTTT
>TRBJ2-2|TRBV6-5|.|.
CASSLLVGDGELFF
TGTGCCAGCAGTTTACTGGTGGGGGACGGGGAGCTGTTTTTT
>TRBJ1-1|TRBV18|.|.
CASSPPWGGNTEAFF
TGTGCCAGCTCACCACCGTGGGGGGGGAACACTGAAGCTTTCTTT
>TRBJ2-1|TRBV19|TRBD2|.
CASSPEGLAGEYNEQFF
TGTGCCAGTAGCCCAGAGGGACTAGCGGGAGAGTACAATGAGCAGTTCTTC
>TRBJ2-7|TRBV30|.|.
CAWTPPDSNSYEQYF
TGTGCCTGGACTCCCCCCGACAGCAATTCCTACGAGCAGTACTTC
>TRBJ2-2|TRBV7-9|.|.
CASSPHYTGELFF
TGTGCCAGCAGCCCCCATTACACCGGGGAGCTGTTTTTT
>TRBJ2-7|TRBV5-6|.|.
CASSLEAPWEQYF
TGTGCCAGCAGCTTAGAGGCCCCGTGGGAGCAGTACTTC
>TRBJ2-4|TRBV11-2|.|.
CASSLKIKWVQYF
TGTGCCAGCAGCTTAAAAATAAAGTGGGTTCAGTACTTC
>TRBJ2-7|TRBV9|.|.
CASSFPTYEQYF
TGTGCCAGCAGCTTCCCGACCTACGAGCAGTACTTC
>TRBJ1-2|TRBV5-1|TRBD1|once
CASRPTTTGVPNYGYTF
TGCGCCAGCAGACCCACTACGACAGGGGTTCCTAACTATGGCTACACCTTC
>TRBJ1-5|TRBV2|.|.
CASSEVPGPQHF
TGTGCCAGCAGTGAAGTTCCAGGGCCCCAGCATTTT
>TRBJ2-2|TRBV7-9|.|once
CGGNANTGELFF
TGTGGGGGGAACGCGAACACCGGGGAGCTGTTTTTT
>TRBJ2-7|TRBV14|TRBD1|.
CASSQWGTGTYEQYF
TGTGCCAGCAGCCAGTGGGGGACAGGCACCTACGAGCAGTACTTC
>TRBJ2-2|TRBV27|TRBD1|.
CASSFSTGELTGELFF
TGTGCCAGCAGTTTCTCGACAGGGGAATTAACCGGGGAGCTGTTTTTT